These 14 T cell receptor beta chains were all obtained from the same sample, sequenced in a study of shared clonotypes between healthy human individuals. Sequenced by immunoSEQ multiplex PCR; TCRdb stores in-frame clones only, minus some. The sample lists more than 1,200,000 clones; about 98.5% were seen once. The specimen sequenced was naive CD4+ T cells sorted from blood. Stated subset: CD45RA+ positively selected. These receptors came from a man between 25 and 39 years old in good health.

For this clone: The germline gene is not matched at one end of the junction; a read error may be the cause. The same CDR3 is also encoded by other DNA sequences in this sample. This chain joins TRBV6-1 and TRBJ1-5; D call uncertain. Germline V gives CDR1 MNHNS, CDR2 SASEGT. This CDR3 has 14 residues. Here the CDR3 reads CASREGGSNQPQHF. Written as DNA, the CDR3 is TGTGCCAGCAGAGAAGGAGGTAGCAATCAGCCCCAGCATTTT.

The CDR3 region is CASSPSGSGNTIYF. CDR3 DNA: TGTGCCAGCTCACCAAGTGGTTCTGGAAACACCATATATTTT. The chain couples TRBV18 to TRBJ1-3; the D is unclear. Germline V gene lookup returns CDR1 KGHSH and CDR2 LQKENI. This CDR3 has 14 amino acids. Trimming took off 2 bases at V and 1 base at J, with 6 bases between the two ends.

V and J are TRBV19 and TRBJ2-1; TRBD1 might be the D (6 bases). CDR3 length: 16 amino acids. Germline lookup yields CDR1 LNHDA and CDR2 SQIVND (reference sequence). V dropped 6 bases and J dropped 0 bases, with 15 bases sitting between them. The CDR3 sequence: CASRARGQSSYNEQFF. CDR3 nucleotide sequence: TGTGCCAGTAGAGCCCGAGGACAGAGCTCCTACAATGAGCAGTTCTTC.

The J gene is TRBJ2-1, the V gene TRBV19, with 9 positions matching TRBD1. CDR1 and CDR2 from the germline V gene are LNHDA and SQIVND (reference sequence). V dropped 6 bases and J dropped 0; count of bases not matched to a gene: 6. This CDR3 region has 16 residues. CDR3 region: CASRKTGGSSYNEQFF. Written as DNA, the CDR3 is TGTGCCAGTAGGAAGACAGGGGGGAGCTCCTACAATGAGCAGTTCTTC. Full variable domain (remainder filled in from reference TRBV19 and TRBJ2-1): DGGITQSPKYLFRKEGQNVTLSCEQNLNHDAMYWYRQDPGQGLRLIYYSQIVNDFQKGDIAEGYSVSREKKESFPLTVTSAQKNPTAFYLCASRKTGGSSYNEQFFGPGTRLTVL.

The V and J genes are TRBV7-7 and TRBJ2-2; D may be TRBD2 (5 bases). V was trimmed by 3 bases and J by 6 bases, leaving 14 bases between them. This CDR3 spans 15 amino acids. CDR1 is SSHAT, CDR2 FNYEAQ, per germline (reference sequence). DNA for the CDR3: TGTGCCAGCAGCTTCGAGGTGGGAGTCCCCGGGGAGCTGTTTTTT. This codes for CASSFEVGVPGELFF.

The V and J genes are TRBV7-9 and TRBJ1-2, with TRBD1 as a possible D gene (5 bases). Trimming took 5 bases from V and 3 from J, leaving 19 bases between them. The CDR3 is 16 amino acids. CDR1 is SEHNR, CDR2 FQNEAQ, per germline (reference sequence). The CDR3 spells CASSLGVGDPDYGYTF. The DNA of the CDR3 is TGTGCCAGCAGCCTAGGAGTAGGGGACCCAGACTATGGCTACACCTTC.

Only one count was recorded for this clone. The V call is TRBV2, the J call TRBJ1-4; no reliable D call. Trimming stripped 8 bases from V and 5 bases from J, with 3 bases between. The CDR3 extends over 10 amino acids. Germline V CDR1 and CDR2: SNHLY, FYNNEI. The CDR3 bases are TGTGCCAGCGGGAATGAAAAACTGTTTTTT. This encodes CASGNEKLFF.

The chain employs TRBV6-1 and TRBJ1-2, with TRBD1 matching over 8 bases. Germline V gene data show CDR1 as MNHNS and CDR2 as SASEGT. The CDR3 sequence is 14 residues long. V lost 6 bases and J lost 6; bases outside the gene matches: 9. CDR3 nucleotide sequence: TGTGCCAGCAGGAGTCACAGGGGGGCGGATGGCTACACCTTC. Translation gives CASRSHRGADGYTF.

This sequence joins TRBV5-1 and TRBJ1-4; unclear D gene. Trimming shortened V by 0 bases and J by 5 bases, and 8 bases separated the two germline ends. This CDR3 region has 14 residues. Germline CDR1 and CDR2: SGHRS and YFSETQ. The CDR3 reads CASSLGRENEKLFF. Written as DNA, the CDR3 is TGCGCCAGCAGCTTGGGGAGGGAGAATGAAAAACTGTTTTTT.

The chain employs TRBV6-6 and TRBJ1-2; 7 nucleotides line up with TRBD1. The CDR3 has 15 residues. J was trimmed by 2 bases and V by 7 bases; bases with no gene match: 10. CDR1 and CDR2 (germline): MNHNY, SVGAGI (reference sequence). The CDR3 coding sequence is TGTGCCAGCACCTCGACAGGGTTGAGGAACTATGGCTACACCTTC. Its protein product is CASTSTGLRNYGYTF.

The rearrangement joins TRBV18 to TRBJ2-7, with D perhaps matching TRBD1 (6 bases). This CDR3 spans 12 amino acids. Germline values: CDR1 KGHSH, CDR2 LQKENI. Trimming removed 5 bases from V and 2 bases from J, with 7 bases in between. This chain's CDR3 is CASSEGAYEQYF. The CDR3 coding sequence is TGTGCCAGCTCAGAGGGGGCCTACGAGCAGTACTTC.

The rearrangement links TRBV4-3 to TRBJ1-4; tentatively, D is TRBD1 (6 bases). V shed 1 base and J shed 2 bases, with 17 bases lying between them. The CDR3 contains 18 residues. Germline V gene lookup returns CDR1 LGHNA and CDR2 YSLEER. The CDR3 protein is CASSQVGSGTSTNEKLFF. CDR3 bases: TGCGCCAGCAGCCAAGTTGGGTCAGGGACATCGACTAATGAAAAACTGTTTTTT.

The chain combines TRBV7-6 with TRBJ1-5, with 10 bases lining up with TRBD1. The CDR3 has 18 residues. Trimming at V came to 0 bases and at J to 4 bases, leaving 9 bases not matched to a gene. Germline V gene sequence: CDR1 SGHVS, CDR2 FNYEAQ. CDR3 DNA: TGTGCCAGCAGCTTAGCGCTTCCGGACAGGGGGGGAAATCAGCCCCAGCATTTT. The encoded protein is CASSLALPDRGGNQPQHF.

The chain's CDR3 is CASSSTQETQYF. The CDR3 coding sequence is TGTGCCAGCAGTTCAACGCAAGAGACCCAGTACTTC. V and J are TRBV28 and TRBJ2-5; D uncertain. Trimming cost V 4 bases and J 2 bases, with 5 bases left between them. CDR1 and CDR2 (germline): MDHEN, SYDVKM. The CDR3 loop spans 12 amino acids.